This TCR beta chain was profiled in a study of blood T cells in healthy people across ages. It was with a sample-barcoded 5' primer and a J-beta primer mix that a second PCR of about 7 to 12 cycles was run. TCRdb itself ran the 5' RACE reads through MiXCR, one entry per CDR3 protein. The data contain 700,000 to 900,000 distinct CDR3 sequences, less than 70% of them singletons. A note on this clonotype: Its antigen is undetermined.

CDR3 size: 15 residues. CDR1 is MNHNY and CDR2 is SVGAGI in the germline V gene (reference sequence). The V segment lost 5 bases and the J segment 5 bases; nucleotides outside the gene matches: 5. General study findings and limits: CMV infection status of these donors was not known. Roughly linear age-related decline in beta diversity appeared, significant by age about 37.

The sequenced sample consisted of blood. The V and J genes are TRBV6-6 and TRBJ1-4; 10 bases are a match to TRBD1. The sequence derives from a man older than 75 in good health. The CDR3 DNA is TGTGCCAGCAGTAACCCGGGACAGGGGAATGAAAAACTGTTTTTT. This gives the protein CASSNPGQGNEKLFF.